This is a list of T cell receptor beta chains from one sample in a study of blood T cells in healthy people across ages. TCRdb itself ran the 5' RACE reads through MiXCR, one entry per CDR3 protein. The table records roughly 900,000 distinct CDR3 sequences, about 48% of them present only once. The sequenced sample consisted of blood. All receptors derive from a man under 40 in good health. Both conserved end residues are part of each CDR3. Each record gives: J gene, V gene, D gene, CDR3 protein. The D gene is left open where the match is weak.

>TRBJ1-2|TRBV20-1|-
CSASLRTYGYTF
>TRBJ1-4|TRBV6-2/TRBV6-3|-
CVSSRTAGGLFF
>TRBJ2-3|TRBV27|-
CASSDSLGTDTQYF
>TRBJ2-2|TRBV4-2|TRBD1
CASSQPIQGKAGELFF
>TRBJ1-2|TRBV11-2|-
CASSLGANNYGYTF
>TRBJ1-1|TRBV6-5|TRBD1
CASSKDLQGATEAFF
>TRBJ2-1|TRBV13|TRBD2
CASSLEGLGTYNEQFF
>TRBJ1-1|TRBV18|-
CASSLEGRRTEAFF
>TRBJ2-3|TRBV19|-
CASSVEDSTQYF
>TRBJ1-2|TRBV3-1|TRBD1
CASSQDPDRVAGYTF
>TRBJ2-4|TRBV27|-
CASSPGTVGVKNIQYF
>TRBJ2-1|TRBV7-2|-
CASSYAGPDYNEQFF
>TRBJ1-6|TRBV11-1|TRBD1
CASSSTGTGIYSYNSPLHF
>TRBJ2-7|TRBV30|-
CAWNSPSYEQYF
>TRBJ2-7|TRBV6-5|-
CASSYSGREDYEQYF
>TRBJ2-3|TRBV28|TRBD1
CASTTGGASSDTQYF
>-|TRBV6-2/TRBV6-3|TRBD1
CACGQGRETQYF
>TRBJ2-3|TRBV4-1|-
CASNSQKGDTDTQYF
>TRBJ2-1|TRBV6-2/TRBV6-3|-
CASRTTGNEQFF
>TRBJ1-4|TRBV10-3|-
CAISESQFGEKLFF
>TRBJ2-5|TRBV7-2|TRBD2
CASSPTTSAPQETQYF
>TRBJ1-4|TRBV3-1|TRBD1
CASSPTGGDNEKLFF
>TRBJ1-5|TRBV7-9|-
CASSLPGSNQPQHF
>TRBJ2-1|TRBV11-3|-
CASSIGRRSYNEQFF
>TRBJ1-4|TRBV6-5|-
CASSYSRTNEKLFF
>TRBJ1-2|TRBV12-3/TRBV12-4|TRBD1
CASTDEQGIYGGYTF
>TRBJ2-7|TRBV27|-
CASSLGRGGYEQYF
>TRBJ2-7|TRBV3-1|TRBD1
CASSQGQGAKGYEQYF
>TRBJ2-7|TRBV12-3/TRBV12-4|-
CASSTGVTYEQYF
>TRBJ2-1|TRBV7-2|-
CASNPGVSNEQFF
>TRBJ1-6|TRBV4-1|-
CASSQEITGNNSPLHF
>TRBJ2-7|TRBV10-3|-
CAIRLQGEQYF
>TRBJ2-4|TRBV7-2|-
CASSLGGLAREQYF
>TRBJ1-2|TRBV12-3/TRBV12-4|-
CASGSLYGYTF
>TRBJ2-3|TRBV5-1|-
CASTTGEAANTQYF